This is a list of T cell receptor beta chains from one sample in a study of blood T cell repertoires in COVID-19. The method was immunoSEQ multiplex PCR; TCRdb's version includes in-frame clones alone and lacks a portion of them. Of under 250,000 clones listed, roughly 85% are singletons. The sequenced sample consisted of peripheral blood. The receptors were gathered from a woman between 70 and 85 years old with COVID-19, enrolled during active disease. Both conserved end residues are part of each CDR3. Not all rows give a size; the values are once, few, many and, for expanded clones, a class.

clone_size,v_call,j_call,cdr3_aa
.,TRBV5-5,TRBJ2-7,CASSLTGTSVYEQYF
.,TRBV5-4,TRBJ2-3,CASSNGGRSGARGPDTQYF
few,TRBV16,TRBJ1-2,CASSPDRGRGYTF
.,TRBV6-2/TRBV6-3,TRBJ1-1,CASSDTGVEAFF
.,TRBV7-2,TRBJ2-1,CASSLATEQFF
.,TRBV15,TRBJ2-7,CATSRSGTGNYEQYF
.,TRBV5-1,TRBJ2-3,CASSLVDKLTDTQYF
.,TRBV11-1,TRBJ2-1,CASSNPGLAGVDEQFF
few,TRBV7-9,TRBJ1-2,CASSLDSRANYGYTF
.,TRBV12-3/TRBV12-4,TRBJ2-5,CATRTSGQETQYF
.,TRBV19,TRBJ2-7,CASSNRDRPYEQYF
once,TRBV4-2,TRBJ1-5,CASSQRTGSTESQHF
.,TRBV19,TRBJ1-4,CASTWTGGNEKLFF
.,TRBV11-2,TRBJ2-7,CASSFTGAGEQYF
.,TRBV6-1,TRBJ2-5,CASSELPGLAVETQYF
.,TRBV27,TRBJ2-3,CASSPHQREVADTQYF
.,TRBV19,TRBJ2-7,CASSIIGTGGYEQYF
.,TRBV7-8,TRBJ1-2,CATRPGEGRDSSYGYTF
few,TRBV5-1,TRBJ2-7,CASSSDRVGGYEQYF
.,TRBV7-9,TRBJ1-2,CASSFSTGDSGYTF
.,TRBV7-2,TRBJ2-7,CASSFTGTPPEQYF
few,TRBV4-3,TRBJ1-1,CASSQDHYVGRSEAFF
.,TRBV3-1/TRBV3-2,TRBJ1-6,CASTTGTGDSPLHF
.,TRBV7-9,TRBJ1-5,CASSQTGTNQPQHF
.,TRBV5-1,TRBJ2-2,CASSLEGGDTGELFF
few,TRBV12-3/TRBV12-4,TRBJ1-4,CASTLPGTFQLFF
.,TRBV2,TRBJ2-3,CASSQVADTQYF
.,TRBV6-5,TRBJ1-1,CASSYSSREGEAFF
once,TRBV11-3,TRBJ2-3,CASSFFAGDTDTQYF
.,TRBV19,TRBJ2-3,CASSIDQRGYTDTQYF
few,TRBV7-9,TRBJ1-2,CASSLGGGPREYGYTF
.,TRBV6-5,TRBJ1-5,CATGGSNQPQHF
.,TRBV6-2/TRBV6-3,TRBJ1-3,CASSYGTGQPSGNTIYF
.,TRBV14,TRBJ2-2,CASSRRTGGNTGELFF
.,TRBV6-4,TRBJ2-1,CASSDHLPGGRQFF
.,TRBV5-1,TRBJ1-2,CASSLGGGEDYGYTF
.,TRBV20-1,TRBJ1-3,CSASIDSILSGNTIYF
.,TRBV5-1,TRBJ2-3,CASSRDRGGTDTQYF
.,TRBV5-6,TRBJ2-1,CASSLGVISGAHNEQFF
.,TRBV18,TRBJ2-7,CASSPSQAGASEQYF
.,TRBV5-8,TRBJ2-7,CASSDPGWAGDPYEQYF
.,TRBV7-2,TRBJ1-2,CASSLGPEGPYGYTF
once,TRBV3-1/TRBV3-2,TRBJ1-4,CASSLTGTGYEKLFF
.,TRBV2,TRBJ1-2,CASSGGSPAYGYTF
.,TRBV7-6,TRBJ1-1,CASSLMTGVNTEAFF
.,TRBV6-2/TRBV6-3,TRBJ2-5,CASSYSDRGPQETQYF
.,TRBV29-1,TRBJ1-1,CSALRGEAFF